The 30 T cell receptor beta chains below all came from one sample that was sequenced in a study of cytomegalovirus exposure and HLA in healthy donors. With 60 Vbeta and 13 Jbeta primers, the PCR was carried out. The protocol was immunoSEQ multiplex PCR, while the TCRdb copy is restricted to in-frame clones and leaves out a portion. The data hold 100,000 or so clones, with roughly 76% observed a single time. Sequencing used PBMCs. All receptors derive from a man younger than 40 in good health and CMV-seropositive.

This sequence joins TRBV7-2 and TRBJ1-1; perhaps TRBD1 as D (6 bases). Trimming took off 1 base at V and 4 bases at J, with 13 bases between the two ends. The germline V gene has CDR1 SGHTA and CDR2 FQGNSA. This CDR3 region has 15 residues. The CDR3 loop reads CASSLEQGLITEAFF. DNA of the CDR3: TGTGCCAGCAGCTTAGAACAGGGTTTGATCACTGAAGCTTTCTTT.

This chain links TRBV2 with TRBJ1-1; maybe TRBD1 (6 bases). This CDR3 is 16 amino acids long. The V gene's germline CDR1 is SNHLY and CDR2 FYNNEI. Trimming removed 5 bases from V and 5 bases from J, with 21 bases in between. In DNA form, the CDR3 reads TGTGCCAGCAGTATTAACAGGGAGATCCGAAGTACTGAAGCTTTCTTT. Translation gives CASSINREIRSTEAFF.

This sequence joins TRBV5-4 and TRBJ2-7; 10 nucleotides line up with TRBD1. CDR1 and CDR2 from the germline V gene are SGHNT and YYREEE (reference sequence). With V trimmed by 4 bases and J by 7 bases, 11 bases remained unmatched. The length of the CDR3 is 15 residues. This CDR3 reads CASSVSDRGVREQYF. CDR3 coding DNA: TGTGCCAGCAGCGTTTCGGACAGGGGGGTAAGGGAGCAGTACTTC.

This clone appeared a few times. V gene TRBV2 combines with J gene TRBJ2-3, with 10 bases aligning to TRBD2. In germline, CDR1 is SNHLY, CDR2 FYNNEI. This CDR3 is 17 amino acids long. Trimming removed 6 bases from V and 0 bases from J; junction bases left unmatched: 9. The DNA for the CDR3 is TGTGCCAGCAGAGCCCTAGCGGGGGTCCGTAGCACAGATACGCAGTATTTT. This codes for CASRALAGVRSTDTQYF.

The chain links TRBV19 to TRBJ1-1, with unresolved D. This CDR3 has 15 amino acids. V was trimmed by 3 bases and J by 6 bases, leaving 17 bases between them. The germline gives CDR1 LNHDA, CDR2 SQIVND (reference sequence). The CDR3 DNA reads as TGTGCCAGTAGTATCACCGAGGCTTGGAGCTCTGAAGCTTTCTTT. Its protein product is CASSITEAWSSEAFF.

The V gene is TRBV5-1, the J gene TRBJ2-3; TRBD2 matches at 8 bases. Germline CDR1 and CDR2: SGHRS and YFSETQ. The CDR3 sequence is 14 residues long. V was pared by 4 bases and J by 0 bases, with 1 base of the junction left unmatched. Here the CDR3 DNA reads TGCGCCAGCAGCACTAGCGGAAGCACAGATACGCAGTATTTT. It specifies CASSTSGSTDTQYF.

The chain has TRBV6-6 and TRBJ2-5, with TRBD2 matching over 9 bases. The end of the DNA fits TRBJ2-7 better, so the J call may be wrong. The germline V gene encodes CDR1 MNHNY and CDR2 SVGAGI (reference sequence). The CDR3 length is 14 residues. The CDR3 region has the DNA TGTGCCAGCAGTACGCCCGCGGGGGGGTACGAGCAGTACTTC. It encodes CASSTPAGGYEQYF.

This clone was seen a handful of times. V gene TRBV5-4 combines with J gene TRBJ2-5; perhaps TRBD1 as D (8 bases). This CDR3 contains 16 residues. Trimming shortened V by 5 bases and J by 1 base, and 18 bases separated the two germline ends. Germline values: CDR1 SGHNT, CDR2 YYREEE (reference sequence). The CDR3 loop reads CASRWGNRGGQETQYF. CDR3 nucleotides: TGTGCCAGCAGGTGGGGGAACAGGGGGGGCCAAGAGACCCAGTACTTC.

CDR3: CASSVGQAYGYTF. For the CDR3, the DNA is TGTGCCAGCAGTGTGGGACAGGCCTATGGCTACACCTTC. The rearrangement uses TRBV2 and TRBJ1-2, with TRBD1 matching 8 bases. The CDR3 sequence is 13 residues long. V was pared by 4 bases and J by 4 bases, with 2 bases of the junction left unmatched. Germline CDR1 is SNHLY and CDR2 is FYNNEI.

This sequence joins TRBV28 and TRBJ1-2; 9 bases fit TRBD1. The CDR3 totals 17 residues. The trim removed 6 bases at V and 5 bases at J, leaving 16 bases unmatched. Germline CDR1 reads MDHEN; CDR2 reads SYDVKM. The CDR3 coding sequence is TGTGCCAGCAGCCAGACAGGGGGGCGCCTGCTCTTATATGGCTACACCTTC. Translation: CASSQTGGRLLLYGYTF.

This chain joins TRBV28 and TRBJ2-5; D not certain. Germline CDR1 reads MDHEN; CDR2 reads SYDVKM. V was clipped by 4 bases and J by 2 bases, with 8 bases between them. The CDR3 totals 13 residues. CDR3 bases: TGTGCCAGCAGTTCGACTTCTCAAGAGACCCAGTACTTC. This gives the protein CASSSTSQETQYF. The full variable domain, with the rest looked up from reference TRBV28 and TRBJ2-5, is DVKVTQSSRYLVKRTGEKVFLECVQDMDHENMFWYRQDPGLGLRLIYFSYDVKMKEKGDIPEGYSVSREKKERFSLILESASTNQTSMYLCASSSTSQETQYFGPGTRLLVL.

The chain recombines TRBV29-1 with TRBJ2-3; the match to TRBD2 covers 13 bases. The V gene's germline CDR1 is SQVTM and CDR2 ANQGSEA. The CDR3 consists of 15 residues. Germline trimming cut 7 bases from V and 2 bases from J; bases unmatched to any gene: 6. For the CDR3, the DNA is TGCAGCGCCCGGACTAGCGGGGGAAACACAGATACGCAGTATTTT. It codes for CSARTSGGNTDTQYF.

This chain links TRBV7-2 with TRBJ1-5; D is perhaps TRBD1 (5 bases). The CDR3 contains 15 residues. V was trimmed by 5 bases and J by 2 bases, leaving 13 bases between them. Germline CDR1 SGHTA, CDR2 FQGNSA. The CDR3 DNA is TGTGCCAGCAGCCCCGCGGGGCCGGGCAATCAGCCCCAGCATTTT. Amino acids: CASSPAGPGNQPQHF.

J is TRBJ2-5 and V is TRBV9; D gene ambiguous. The CDR3 loop spans 13 amino acids. CDR1 SGDLS and CDR2 YYNGEE come from the germline V gene. Deletions cut 1 base from V and 5 bases from J, with 9 bases between. In nucleotides, the CDR3 is TGTGCCAGCAGCGTATACAGTACTGAGACCCAGTACTTC. The encoded protein is CASSVYSTETQYF.

The chain couples TRBV7-2 to TRBJ1-1; the D gene is possibly TRBD1 (5 bases). The V end lost 5 bases, the J end lost 3 bases, and 16 bases lay between the germline ends. This CDR3 contains 15 residues. Germline V gives CDR1 SGHTA, CDR2 FQGNSA. CDR3: CASSIRQKADTEAFF. The CDR3 nucleotides read TGTGCCAGCAGCATCCGACAGAAGGCCGACACTGAAGCTTTCTTT.

Comment on this clone: Without the conserved terminal phenylalanine or tryptophan, this CDR3 likely stems from a read error. The V call is TRBV5-3, the J call TRBJ1-5, with D possibly being TRBD1 (5 bases). TRBV5-3 is filed as an ORF, its function uncertain. The CDR3 is made up of 14 amino acids. Trimming pared 2 bases from V and 4 bases from J, leaving 10 bases between. CDR3 loop: CARSLNRPNQPQHV. The CDR3 DNA follows: TGTGCCAGAAGCTTAAACAGGCCTAATCAGCCCCAGCATGTT.

This rearrangement joins TRBV6-7 to TRBJ2-7; D may be TRBD2 (5 bases). TRBV6-7 carries the ORF label, with uncertain function. V was shortened by 7 bases and J by 3 bases, with 16 bases between the two germline ends. The CDR3 is made up of 14 amino acids. This CDR3 reads CASNQVYEGYEQYF. The DNA for the CDR3 is TGTGCCAGCAACCAAGTTTACGAGGGCTACGAGCAGTACTTC.

For this clone: At one of its ends the junction is not consistent with the germline gene, which may arise from a read error. The chain joins TRBV7-7 to TRBJ2-5; 8 bases map to TRBD1. Judging by the DNA end, TRBJ2-7 fits better; the J call may be wrong. Germline V gene data show CDR1 as SSHAT and CDR2 as FNYEAQ (reference sequence). The CDR3 runs to 15 residues. CDR3 in DNA: TGTGCTAGCAGCTTCCGGACAGGGAGCTCCTACGAGCAGTACTTC. Protein product: CASSFRTGSSYEQYF.

V usage is TRBV6-1 and J usage is TRBJ1-2, with 7 bases that match TRBD1. The CDR3 runs to 12 residues. Germline values: CDR1 MNHNS, CDR2 SASEGT. DNA of the CDR3: TGTGCAAGCCTTACAGGGGCCTATGGCTACACCTTC. Its protein is CASLTGAYGYTF.

The chain has TRBV11-1 and TRBJ1-2, with 7 bases aligning to TRBD1. The germline V gene has CDR1 SGHAT and CDR2 FQDESV (reference sequence). The V segment lost 4 bases and the J segment 4 bases; nucleotides outside the gene matches: 6. The CDR3 is made up of 14 amino acids. CDR3 bases: TGTGCCAGCAGCTCCCACTGGACAGGCTATGGCTACACCTTC. It encodes CASSSHWTGYGYTF. Variable domain in full (rest from reference TRBV11-1 and TRBJ1-2): EAEVAQSPRYKITEKSQAVAFWCDPISGHATLYWYRQILGQGPELLVQFQDESVVDDSQLPKDRFSAERLKGVDSTLKIQPAELGDSAMYLCASSSHWTGYGYTFGSGTRLTVV.

CDR3 nucleotides: TGTGCCAGCAGTACCCGCCGGGACAGCTCGTTTAGCAATCAGCCCCAGCATTTT. It translates to CASSTRRDSSFSNQPQHF. The V gene is TRBV28, the J gene TRBJ1-5, with 7 bases identical to TRBD1. This CDR3 has 18 residues. With 5 bases clipped from V and 0 bases from J, the junction kept 13 bases outside the gene matches. Germline V gene lookup returns CDR1 MDHEN and CDR2 SYDVKM.

V is TRBV14 and J is TRBJ2-5; 7 nucleotides line up with TRBD2. There are 17 residues in the CDR3. Germline CDR1 SGHDN, CDR2 FVKESK. The junction had 7 bases not matched to a gene; V was cut back by 0 bases and J by 0 bases. CDR3 amino acids: CASSQDGRLAYQETQYF. The CDR3 DNA is TGTGCCAGCAGCCAAGATGGGAGACTAGCTTACCAAGAGACCCAGTACTTC.

This chain connects TRBV5-6 to TRBJ2-2; 12 bases fit TRBD1. CDR1 is SGHDT and CDR2 is YYEEEE in the germline V gene. With V trimmed by 2 bases and J by 5 bases, 7 bases remained unmatched. The CDR3 loop spans 17 amino acids. The CDR3 DNA follows: TGTGCCAGCAGCTTTTTGGGACAGGGGGCTGGTACCGGGGAGCTGTTTTTT. Translating gives CASSFLGQGAGTGELFF.

This clone turned up a few times. CDR3 nucleotides: TGCGCCAGCAGCCTTCCCGTACGGGGGAGGGAAAAACTGTTTTTT. It translates to CASSLPVRGREKLFF. The chain has TRBV4-1 and TRBJ1-4; the D gene is possibly TRBD1 (5 bases). Trimming shortened V by 4 bases and J by 8 bases, and 17 bases separated the two germline ends. Germline V gene lookup returns CDR1 MGHRA and CDR2 YSYEKL. CDR3 size: 15 residues.

This rearrangement joins TRBV27 to TRBJ1-1; perhaps TRBD1 as D (6 bases). Germline loops: CDR1 MNHEY, CDR2 SMNVEV (reference sequence). The ends were cut back, 11 bases at V and 8 bases at J, with 12 bases in the middle. This CDR3 spans 10 amino acids. CDR3 amino acids: CAAGVSEAFF. CDR3 nucleotide sequence: TGTGCCGCAGGGGTCTCCGAAGCTTTCTTT.

V and J are TRBV7-2 and TRBJ1-2, with D unresolved. The ends were cut back, 0 bases at V and 2 bases at J, with 4 bases in the middle. This CDR3 is 13 amino acids long. Germline values: CDR1 SGHTA, CDR2 FQGNSA. The CDR3 is CASSLAQNYGYTF. CDR3 sequence (DNA): TGTGCCAGCAGCTTAGCACAGAACTATGGCTACACCTTC.

The V and J genes are TRBV4-1 and TRBJ1-6; D possibly corresponds to TRBD1 (6 bases). Germline V gives CDR1 MGHRA, CDR2 YSYEKL. V lost 0 bases and J 0 bases, leaving 12 bases between the germline ends. There are 18 residues in the CDR3. DNA of the CDR3: TGCGCCAGCAGCCAAGATTCGGGCAGGGGCTCCTATAATTCACCCCTCCACTTT. Amino acid sequence: CASSQDSGRGSYNSPLHF.

CDR3 protein: CAWSAGSWYEQYF. The CDR3 DNA is TGTGCCTGGAGTGCCGGGAGTTGGTACGAGCAGTACTTC. The rearrangement joins TRBV30 to TRBJ2-5; a weak D match, TRBD2 (6 bases). The last part of the DNA fits TRBJ2-7 better; the J call may be wrong. Per the germline V gene, CDR1 is GTSNPN and CDR2 is SVGIG (reference sequence). This CDR3 is built from 13 residues.

V gene TRBV5-1 combines with J gene TRBJ2-1; no clear D gene. This CDR3 region has 15 residues. V was shortened by 0 bases and J by 1 base, with 8 bases between the two germline ends. The germline V gene has CDR1 SGHRS and CDR2 YFSETQ. The CDR3 nucleotides read TGCGCCAGCAGCTTGGCTGGCAAGTCCTACAATGAGCAGTTCTTC. It yields the protein CASSLAGKSYNEQFF.

This clone was detected ten times or more. The J gene is TRBJ1-1, the V gene TRBV6-6, with D possibly being TRBD1 (6 bases). From germline, CDR1 is MNHNY and CDR2 SVGAGI (reference sequence). Trimming shortened V by 6 bases and J by 1 base, and 6 bases separated the two germline ends. The CDR3 covers 12 residues. Here the CDR3 DNA reads TGTGCCAGCAGACAGGGGAACACTGAAGCTTTCTTT. Translating gives CASRQGNTEAFF.